Each of the 18 T cell receptor beta chains below was sequenced from the same sample in a study of cytomegalovirus exposure and HLA in healthy donors. The PCR made use of 60 Vbeta and 13 Jbeta primers. Profiling relied on immunoSEQ multiplex PCR, and the TCRdb table lists in-frame clones only, not all of them. The sample lists hundreds of thousands of clones, roughly 89% seen once, with about 2% in the top ten. The specimen was PBMCs. The receptor set was obtained from a woman younger than 35 in good health and CMV-seronegative.

The CDR3 is CASSPQRHDTF. CDR3 bases: TGTGCCAGCAGCCCCCAGCGGCACGATACCTTC. The chain is built from TRBV11-2 and TRBJ1-2; D is unclear. Germline CDR1 SGHAT, CDR2 FQNNGV. The CDR3 spans 11 residues. V was shortened by 5 bases and J by 14 bases, with 15 bases between the two germline ends.

The chain couples TRBV12-5 to TRBJ2-2; D gene ambiguous. There are 14 residues in the CDR3. V was clipped by 3 bases and J by 6 bases, with 11 bases between them. CDR1 is LGHNT, CDR2 FRNRAP, per germline. The CDR3 here is CASGFSSVSGELFF. CDR3 sequence (DNA): TGTGCTAGTGGTTTTTCGAGCGTCTCCGGGGAGCTGTTTTTT.

This chain uses TRBV6-5 with TRBJ2-7, with D possibly matching TRBD2 (5 bases). The V and J ends lost 4 bases and 4 bases respectively, with 17 bases between them. The CDR3 has 15 residues. The germline gives CDR1 MNHEY, CDR2 SVGAGI. The CDR3 here is CASSLHRELNYEQYF. CDR3 DNA: TGTGCCAGCAGTTTGCACCGGGAACTAAATTACGAGCAGTACTTC.

This sequence joins TRBV2 and TRBJ1-2; 11 nucleotides align to TRBD1. V lost 6 bases, J lost 3 bases, and 6 bases stayed unmatched. Germline V gives CDR1 SNHLY, CDR2 FYNNEI. The length of the CDR3 is 15 residues. The CDR3 DNA reads TGTGCCAGCAGCGGACAGGGGGCTCCACACTATGGCTACACCTTC. It specifies CASSGQGAPHYGYTF. The entire variable domain, with the rest obtained from reference TRBV2 and TRBJ1-2, is as follows: EPEVTQTPSHQVTQMGQEVILRCVPISNHLYFYWYRQILGQKVEFLVSFYNNEISEKSEIFDDQFSVERPDGSNFTLKIRSTKLEDSAMYFCASSGQGAPHYGYTFGSGTRLTVV.

The rearrangement joins TRBV19 to TRBJ2-4; D is perhaps TRBD2 (6 bases). Trimming shortened V by 3 bases and J by 8 bases, and 14 bases separated the two germline ends. The CDR3 runs to 14 residues. Germline loops: CDR1 LNHDA, CDR2 SQIVND (reference sequence). CDR3 sequence reads: CASSIGQGGDIQYF. The CDR3 region has the DNA TGTGCCAGTAGTATTGGTCAGGGCGGGGACATTCAGTACTTC.

The chain has TRBV5-6 and TRBJ2-5, with D maybe TRBD1 (6 bases). V lost 4 bases to trimming and J lost 11 bases, with 18 bases between them. Germline V gene sequence: CDR1 SGHDT, CDR2 YYEEEE. This CDR3 comprises 13 residues. The CDR3 coding sequence is TGTGCCAGCAGCCGTACAGGGCCGCGAGAGCAGTACTTC. This encodes CASSRTGPREQYF.

This rearrangement joins TRBV4-2 to TRBJ2-1; the match to TRBD2 covers 11 bases. Germline V lookup: CDR1 LGHNA, CDR2 YNFKEQ. Trimming at V came to 0 bases and at J to 4 bases, leaving 5 bases not matched to a gene. The CDR3 has 17 residues. The CDR3 coding sequence is TGTGCCAGCAGCCAAGACGCGACTAGCGGGGTATACAATGAGCAGTTCTTC. This sequence encodes CASSQDATSGVYNEQFF.

This chain joins TRBV5-6 and TRBJ1-2; 9 bases are shared with TRBD1. V dropped 5 bases and J dropped 7; count of bases not matched to a gene: 6. Looked up from germline, CDR1 is SGHDT and CDR2 is YYEEEE. The CDR3 has 13 amino acids. The CDR3 DNA reads as TGTGCCAGCAGTCGACAGGGGGTAGTTGGCTACACCTTC. It yields the protein CASSRQGVVGYTF. Full variable domain (missing parts from reference TRBV5-6 and TRBJ1-2): DAGVTQSPTHLIKTRGQQVTLRCSPKSGHDTVSWYQQALGQGPQFIFQYYEEEERQRGNFPDRFSGHQFPNYSSELNVNALLLGDSALYLCASSRQGVVGYTFGSGTRLTVV.

The chain employs TRBV7-9 and TRBJ1-6; possible D gene TRBD1, 5 bases. Per germline, CDR1 SEHNR and CDR2 FQNEAQ (reference sequence). This CDR3 comprises 10 residues. Trimming shortened V by 11 bases and J by 14 bases, and 13 bases separated the two germline ends. Written as DNA, the CDR3 is TGTGCCTCCTCGGGGGGTGCCCTCCACTTT. This encodes CASSGGALHF. Full variable domain (remainder filled in from reference TRBV7-9 and TRBJ1-6): DTGVSQNPRHKITKRGQNVTFRCDPISEHNRLYWYRQTLGQGPEFLTYFQNEAQLEKSRLLSDRFSAERPKGSFSTLEIQRTEQGDSAMYLCASSGGALHFGNGTRLTVT.

This chain uses TRBV9 with TRBJ2-2; 10 nucleotides agree with TRBD2. Germline loops: CDR1 SGDLS, CDR2 YYNGEE. The CDR3 has 18 amino acids. V shed 1 base, J shed 0 bases, and the junction held 6 bases outside the gene matches. This CDR3 reads CASSVRSGGAANTGELFF. CDR3 in DNA: TGTGCCAGCAGCGTAAGGAGCGGGGGGGCCGCGAACACCGGGGAGCTGTTTTTT. The full variable domain, completed using reference TRBV9 and TRBJ2-2, is DSGVTQTPKHLITATGQRVTLRCSPRSGDLSVYWYQQSLDQGLQFLIQYYNGEERAKGNILERFSAQQFPDLHSELNLSSLELGDSALYFCASSVRSGGAANTGELFFGEGSRLTVL.

The gene calls are TRBV5-8 and TRBJ1-1; 12 bases are a match to TRBD1. This CDR3 spans 15 amino acids. The trim removed 4 bases at V and 2 bases at J, leaving 3 bases unmatched. Germline values: CDR1 SGHTS, CDR2 YDEGEE. CDR3: CASSPGTGGNTEAFF. The DNA of the CDR3 is TGTGCCAGCAGCCCTGGGACAGGGGGCAACACTGAAGCTTTCTTT.

This clone was observed a handful of times. The J gene is TRBJ2-7, the V gene TRBV2; TRBD1 matches at 7 bases. The CDR3 has 13 residues. Germline CDR1 and CDR2: SNHLY and FYNNEI. V lost 6 bases to trimming and J lost 3 bases; unmatched junction nucleotides: 5. The CDR3: CASSEWDSYEQYF. CDR3 DNA: TGTGCCAGCAGCGAATGGGACAGCTACGAGCAGTACTTC.

The rearrangement joins TRBV6-1 to TRBJ1-2; 10 positions agree with TRBD1. Germline trimming cut 2 bases from V and 4 bases from J; bases unmatched to any gene: 7. The CDR3 extends over 16 amino acids. Germline V CDR1 and CDR2: MNHNS, SASEGT. DNA of the CDR3: TGTGCCAGCAGTGAACCAGGGACAGGGGAGGGCTATGGCTACACCTTC. Translation gives CASSEPGTGEGYGYTF.

For this clone: At one boundary the junction diverges from the germline segment, which might be a read error. The chain uses TRBV7-9 and TRBJ2-3, with a weak D call TRBD2 (7 bases). The CDR3 runs to 13 residues. Per the germline V gene, CDR1 is SEHNR and CDR2 is FQNEAQ (reference sequence). This CDR3 reads CSSSGGGADTQYF. In DNA, the CDR3 is TGTTCCAGCAGCGGAGGGGGGGCAGATACGCAGTATTTT.

The V gene is TRBV28, the J gene TRBJ1-2; 9 bases fit TRBD1. This CDR3 spans 15 amino acids. Germline CDR1 MDHEN, CDR2 SYDVKM. V dropped 2 bases and J dropped 4; count of bases not matched to a gene: 5. The chain's CDR3 is CASSLQGQGIYGYTF. The CDR3 bases are TGTGCCAGCAGTTTACAGGGACAGGGAATCTATGGCTACACCTTC.

The rearrangement links TRBV9 to TRBJ2-2; 9 bases line up with TRBD2. The CDR3 contains 16 residues. Germline CDR1 is SGDLS and CDR2 is YYNGEE. J lost 1 base, V lost 0 bases, and 1 base had no gene match. In DNA, the CDR3 is TGTGCCAGCAGCGTAGAACTAGCGGGGAACACCGGGGAGCTGTTTTTT. It is translated as CASSVELAGNTGELFF.

Only one count was recorded for this clone. The rearrangement uses TRBV5-1 and TRBJ1-2; D is unclear. The CDR3 is made up of 15 amino acids. The germline V and J ends were trimmed by 4 bases and 6 bases, with 19 bases remaining between them. In germline, CDR1 is SGHRS, CDR2 YFSETQ. CDR3 in amino acids: CASSPILPNSDGYTF. The DNA for the CDR3 is TGCGCCAGCAGCCCAATCCTACCCAATTCGGATGGCTACACCTTC.

This sequence joins TRBV6-5 and TRBJ1-1; D may be TRBD1 (6 bases). This CDR3 has 13 residues. V dropped 6 bases and J dropped 6 bases, with 14 bases sitting between them. Germline loops: CDR1 MNHEY, CDR2 SVGAGI. CDR3 in DNA: TGTGCCAGCAGGAGGGGGAAGGACGCTGAAGCTTTCTTT. Its protein product is CASRRGKDAEAFF.